A single sample is the source of the 18 T cell receptor beta chains below, sequenced in a study of blood T cell repertoires in COVID-19. Some clones are missing from TCRdb's copy, which holds only in-frame ones; the method was immunoSEQ multiplex PCR. The top ten clones hold about a sixth of a sample with some 180,000 clones, about 88% of them seen once. The specimen was peripheral blood. Receptors were obtained from a man aged 45-60 years with COVID-19, enrolled during active disease.

This chain's CDR3 is CASIMLAGGPTGELFF. The CDR3, as DNA: TGTGCCAGCATCATGTTAGCGGGAGGGCCCACCGGGGAGCTGTTTTTT. This chain links TRBV5-5 with TRBJ2-2; 11 nucleotides agree with TRBD2. Germline V gene lookup returns CDR1 SGHKS and CDR2 YYEKEE (reference sequence). J gave up 4 bases and V 6 bases, and 8 bases lay outside the gene matches. This CDR3 spans 16 amino acids.

The J gene is TRBJ2-5, the V gene TRBV27; TRBD2 matches 7 bases. The CDR3 totals 14 residues. The J segment lost 9 bases and the V segment lost 4 bases, leaving 11 bases of the junction unmatched. CDR1 is MNHEY and CDR2 is SMNVEV in the germline V gene (reference sequence). Here the CDR3 DNA reads TGTGCCAGCAGTTCTCTAGCGGCTCAGAGACCCCAGTACTTC. This codes for CASSSLAAQRPQYF.

The CDR3 DNA reads TGTGCCAGCAGCTTAGGTACCACTCAAGAGACCCAGTACTTC. This encodes CASSLGTTQETQYF. This chain links TRBV7-2 with TRBJ2-5; D call uncertain. The CDR3 consists of 14 residues. CDR1 and CDR2 from the germline V gene are SGHTA and FQGNSA. The V gene lost 1 base and the J gene lost 2 bases, with 8 bases spanning the gap.

V usage is TRBV19 and J usage is TRBJ1-5, with TRBD1 identical over 9 bases. J gave up 0 bases and V 10 bases, and 7 bases lay outside the gene matches. CDR1 is LNHDA, CDR2 SQIVND, per germline (reference sequence). This CDR3 is built from 15 residues. The CDR3 protein is CATSDRGYSNQPQHF. CDR3 coding DNA: TGTGCCACTTCGGACAGGGGATATAGCAATCAGCCCCAGCATTTT.

The rearrangement uses TRBV23-1 and TRBJ2-7, with 10 bases lining up with TRBD1. TRBV23-1 is reported as an ORF; its role is uncertain. CDR3 length: 16 amino acids. V lost 3 bases and J lost 2; bases outside the gene matches: 7. The CDR3 is CASSQGTGEGPYEQYF. CDR3 DNA sequence: TGCGCCAGCAGTCAGGGGACAGGGGAGGGTCCCTACGAGCAGTACTTC.

The rearrangement links TRBV5-1 to TRBJ2-1; the match to TRBD2 covers 11 bases. The length of the CDR3 is 14 residues. J lost 6 bases, V lost 7 bases, and 6 bases had no gene match. Germline CDR1 SGHRS, CDR2 YFSETQ. CDR3 bases: TGCGCCAGCGTAGCGGGAGGGTCCAGCAATGAGCAGTTCTTC. Its translation: CASVAGGSSNEQFF.

The chain has TRBV28 and TRBJ1-1; D uncertain. This CDR3 contains 11 residues. Trimming removed 11 bases from V and 2 bases from J, with 9 bases in between. The germline V gene encodes CDR1 MDHEN and CDR2 SYDVKM. CDR3 amino acids: CAVRTNTEAFF. For the CDR3, the DNA is TGTGCCGTCAGGACTAACACTGAAGCTTTCTTT.

The V call is TRBV6-6, the J call TRBJ1-1; the D is unclear. The CDR3 sequence is 15 residues long. CDR1 and CDR2 from the germline V gene are MNHNY and SVGAGI (reference sequence). Trimming removed 4 bases at V and 4 bases at J, with 16 bases between. Here the CDR3 reads CASSLYSISGTEAFF. Written as DNA, the CDR3 is TGTGCCAGCAGTTTATACTCAATCTCGGGCACTGAAGCTTTCTTT.

CDR3 in amino acids: CASRAGQGLGGYTF. In DNA form, the CDR3 reads TGTGCCAGCAGAGCGGGACAGGGTCTGGGTGGCTACACCTTC. The chain has TRBV6-6 and TRBJ1-2; TRBD1 matches 9 bases. With 6 bases clipped from V and 7 bases from J, the junction kept 9 bases outside the gene matches. Germline V gene lookup returns CDR1 MNHNY and CDR2 SVGAGI (reference sequence). CDR3 size: 14 residues.

CDR3 protein: CAIRLDRGRQETQYF. CDR3 coding DNA: TGTGCCATCAGACTGGACAGGGGCCGACAAGAGACCCAGTACTTC. The V call is TRBV10-3, the J call TRBJ2-5, with 9 bases matching TRBD1. Germline CDR1 ENHRY, CDR2 SYGVKD. CDR3 length: 15 residues. The J segment lost 2 bases and the V segment lost 6 bases, leaving 7 bases of the junction unmatched.

This clone has just one count. This chain links TRBV7-2 with TRBJ2-7, with D tentatively TRBD2 (6 bases). Trimming removed 1 base at V and 4 bases at J, with 14 bases between. The CDR3 consists of 15 residues. From germline, CDR1 is SGHTA and CDR2 FQGNSA. In nucleotides, the CDR3 is TGTGCCAGCAGCTTAGGGCCGGGGGATACGTACGAGCAGTACTTC. Translating it yields CASSLGPGDTYEQYF. Complete variable domain (other parts from reference TRBV7-2 and TRBJ2-7): GAGVSQSPSNKVTEKGKDVELRCDPISGHTALYWYRQSLGQGLEFLIYFQGNSAPDKSGLPSDRFSAERTGGSVSTLTIQRTQQEDSAVYLCASSLGPGDTYEQYFGPGTRLTVT.

In its sample, this clone was seen a few times. This chain uses TRBV27 with TRBJ2-7, with 8 bases that match TRBD2. CDR3 length: 16 residues. Germline loops: CDR1 MNHEY, CDR2 SMNVEV (reference sequence). With V trimmed by 5 bases and J by 3 bases, 12 bases remained unmatched. The CDR3 sequence: CASSPMGLGGLYEQYF. CDR3 in DNA: TGTGCCAGCAGTCCGATGGGACTAGGGGGGCTCTACGAGCAGTACTTC.

The chain is built from TRBV2 and TRBJ2-7, with 7 nucleotides matching TRBD2. With 6 bases clipped from V and 2 bases from J, the junction kept 10 bases outside the gene matches. Germline CDR1 is SNHLY and CDR2 is FYNNEI. The CDR3 runs to 15 residues. The CDR3 here is CASSTSGAGAYEQYF. The CDR3 nucleotides read TGTGCCAGCAGCACCAGCGGGGCCGGGGCCTACGAGCAGTACTTC.

Here the CDR3 reads CASEGLAGAPETQYF. The CDR3, as DNA: TGTGCCAGCGAGGGACTAGCGGGAGCCCCAGAGACCCAGTACTTC. This chain uses TRBV7-9 with TRBJ2-5, with TRBD2 identical over 14 bases. Trimming cost V 8 bases and J 4 bases; bases outside gene matches: 6. The CDR3 has 15 amino acids. Germline loops: CDR1 SEHNR, CDR2 FQNEAQ (reference sequence). Full variable domain (outside the CDR3, taken from reference TRBV7-9 and TRBJ2-5): DTGVSQNPRHKITKRGQNVTFRCDPISEHNRLYWYRQTLGQGPEFLTYFQNEAQLEKSRLLSDRFSAERPKGSFSTLEIQRTEQGDSAMYLCASEGLAGAPETQYFGPGTRLLVL.

CDR3 sequence: CASSLPPGQARYEQYF. The DNA for the CDR3 is TGTGCCAGCAGCTTACCGCCGGGACAGGCTCGCTACGAGCAGTACTTC. The chain employs TRBV7-9 and TRBJ2-7; 8 bases line up with TRBD1. After removal of 2 bases from V and 3 bases from J, the junction contained 9 bases not matched to a gene. Germline V gives CDR1 SEHNR, CDR2 FQNEAQ (reference sequence). CDR3 length: 16 residues. Full variable domain (remainder filled in from reference TRBV7-9 and TRBJ2-7): DTGVSQNPRHKITKRGQNVTFRCDPISEHNRLYWYRQTLGQGPEFLTYFQNEAQLEKSRLLSDRFSAERPKGSFSTLEIQRTEQGDSAMYLCASSLPPGQARYEQYFGPGTRLTVT.

The chain links TRBV9 to TRBJ2-6; 9 nucleotides line up with TRBD1. Germline trimming cut 0 bases from V and 0 bases from J; bases unmatched to any gene: 4. The CDR3 is 18 residues long. Germline V gene lookup returns CDR1 SGDLS and CDR2 YYNGEE. This CDR3 reads CASSVAGTGFSGANVLTF. CDR3 sequence (DNA): TGTGCCAGCAGCGTAGCGGGGACAGGGTTCTCTGGGGCCAACGTCCTGACTTTC.

The chain has TRBV5-4 and TRBJ2-7; maybe TRBD2 (5 bases). V gave up 4 bases and J gave up 7 bases, with 15 bases separating them. Germline lookup yields CDR1 SGHNT and CDR2 YYREEE (reference sequence). The CDR3 runs to 13 residues. CDR3 sequence (DNA): TGTGCCAGCAGCACGGGATTTTCGGAGGAGCAGTACTTC. The encoded protein is CASSTGFSEEQYF.

V usage is TRBV2 and J usage is TRBJ2-5, with TRBD2 identical over 10 bases. The germline CDR1 and CDR2 sequences are SNHLY and FYNNEI. The CDR3 has 13 amino acids. V dropped 8 bases and J dropped 3; count of bases not matched to a gene: 3. The CDR3 protein is CASGGLAEETQYF. In nucleotides, the CDR3 is TGTGCCAGCGGAGGACTAGCGGAAGAGACCCAGTACTTC.